This TCR beta chain is drawn from a study of blood T cell repertoires in COVID-19. On the study more broadly: Cohort 3 donors counted as recovered after two negative PCRs, clearance, or resolved symptoms.

Method: immunoSEQ multiplex PCR; TCRdb's copy keeps in-frame clones and lacks some. The sample includes fewer than 150,000 clones, 75% to 90% seen only once; the top ten take around 3.9%. Germline-derived CDR1 and CDR2 are KGHSH and LQKENI. Trimming shortened V by 3 bases and J by 8 bases, and 14 bases separated the two germline ends. This CDR3 has 15 residues. The receptor was isolated from a man between 45 and 60 years old in a cohort exposed to, infected with or recovered from COVID-19 (not recorded which). The source material was PBMCs or T cells enriched from blood (not recorded which). J is TRBJ1-6 and V is TRBV18, with D perhaps TRBD1 (6 bases). In DNA, the CDR3 is TGTGCCAGCTCACCCTTGAGAGGGGGGGATTCACCCCTCCACTTT. The encoded protein is CASSPLRGGDSPLHF.